A selection of T cell receptor beta chains follows, all from one sample in a study of CD8 T cells in Susac syndrome. One entry per CDR3 protein, called by TCRdb with MiXCR from the immunoSEQ multiplex PCR reads. The table lists approximately 100,000 distinct CDR3 sequences, approximately 93% of them singletons. The sample consisted of CD8+ T cells from PBMCs. The receptors were gathered from a human donor with Susac syndrome. The CDR3 runs from the conserved cysteine through the conserved F or W. The D gene is left open where the match is weak. Size tells how often a clone was seen (once, few, many) or the class of an expanded clone, and some rows leave it out.

d_call	clone_size	v_call	j_call	cdr3_nt	cdr3_aa
.	.	TRBV19	TRBJ2-1	TGTGCCAGTAGTATGAGCGACAATGAGCAGTTCTTC	CASSMSDNEQFF
TRBD2	.	TRBV4-3	TRBJ2-5	TGCGCCAGCAGCCAAGATTGGCCTAGCGGGGGGGAAGAGACCCAGTACTTC	CASSQDWPSGGEETQYF
.	.	TRBV9	TRBJ1-3	TGTGCCAGCTCCCCTCCTGGAAACACCATATATTTT	CASSPPGNTIYF
TRBD2	.	TRBV6-5	TRBJ2-1	TGTGCCAGCAGTTACTCGATTTCGCGGGGGGGCCTCGATGAGCAGTTCTTC	CASSYSISRGGLDEQFF
TRBD2	.	TRBV20-1	TRBJ2-7	TGCAGTGCTAGGTATTATAGCGGGGCGAGCTCCTACGAGCAGTACTTC	CSARYYSGASSYEQYF
.	.	TRBV12-3/TRBV12-4	TRBJ1-2	TGTGCCAGCAGTCGGACAAGAGGCTACACCTTC	CASSRTRGYTF
.	once	TRBV3-1	TRBJ2-5	TGTGCCAGCAGCCAAGTGTCCAGCGTGAGGGCCGAGACCCAGTACTTC	CASSQVSSVRAETQYF
.	.	TRBV4-3	TRBJ1-2	TGCGCCAGCAGCCAAGATCGGGGAGACTATGGCTACACCTTC	CASSQDRGDYGYTF
.	.	TRBV10-3	TRBJ2-6	TGTGCCATCAGTTCCGGGAAAGGGGCTGGGGCCAACGTCCTGACTTTC	CAISSGKGAGANVLTF
.	.	TRBV4-3	TRBJ2-3	TGCGCCAGCAGCCAAGAGGGGAGAGGCACAGATACGCAGTATTTT	CASSQEGRGTDTQYF
.	.	TRBV2	TRBJ1-5	TGTGCCAGCCAACTTAGCAATCAGCCCCAGCATTTT	CASQLSNQPQHF
.	.	TRBV6-4	TRBJ1-2	TGTGCCAGCCGAGACCCCTACTATGGCTACACCTTC	CASRDPYYGYTF
.	.	TRBV5-4	TRBJ1-6	TGTGCCAGCAGCTTGGGGGATTCTTCACCCCTCCACTTT	CASSLGDSSPLHF